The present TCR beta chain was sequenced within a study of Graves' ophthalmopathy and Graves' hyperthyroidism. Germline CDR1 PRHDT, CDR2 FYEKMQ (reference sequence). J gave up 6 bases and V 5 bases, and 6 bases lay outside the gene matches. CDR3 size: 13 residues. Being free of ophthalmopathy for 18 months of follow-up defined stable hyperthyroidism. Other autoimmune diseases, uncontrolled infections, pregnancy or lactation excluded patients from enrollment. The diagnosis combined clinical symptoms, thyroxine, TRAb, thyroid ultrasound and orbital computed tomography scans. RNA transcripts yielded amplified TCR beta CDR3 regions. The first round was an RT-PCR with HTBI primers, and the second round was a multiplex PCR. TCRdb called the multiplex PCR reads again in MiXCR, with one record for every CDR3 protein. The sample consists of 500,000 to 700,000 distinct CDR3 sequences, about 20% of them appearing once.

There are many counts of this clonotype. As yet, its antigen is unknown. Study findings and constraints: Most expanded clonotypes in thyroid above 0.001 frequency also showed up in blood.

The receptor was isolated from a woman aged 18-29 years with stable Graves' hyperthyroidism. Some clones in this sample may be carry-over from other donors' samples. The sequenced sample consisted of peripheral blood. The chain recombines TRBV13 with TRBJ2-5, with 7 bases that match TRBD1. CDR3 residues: CASSTDRAQTQYF. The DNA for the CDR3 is TGTGCCAGCAGCACTGACAGGGCCCAGACCCAGTACTTC. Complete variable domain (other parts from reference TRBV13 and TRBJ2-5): AAGVIQSPRHLIKEKRETATLKCYPIPRHDTVYWYQQGPGQDPQFLISFYEKMQSDKGSIPDRFSAQQFSDYHSELNMSSLELGDSALYFCASSTDRAQTQYFGPGTRLLVL.